A single sample gave rise to the 6 T cell receptor beta chains below, sequenced in a study of cytomegalovirus exposure and HLA in healthy donors. A multiplex PCR was run with 60 Vbeta primers and 13 Jbeta primers. Measured with immunoSEQ multiplex PCR; TCRdb has only the in-frame clones, and not every one. This sample carries around 120,000 clones, with around 3.6% going to the ten biggest clones. Sequenced input: PBMCs. The source of these receptors is a man between 18 and 35 years old in good health and CMV-seronegative.

This chain's CDR3 is CASSLRGLAGVVGELFF. CDR3 in DNA: TGTGCCAGCAGTTTAAGGGGACTAGCGGGAGTCGTCGGGGAGCTGTTTTTT. The chain employs TRBV28 and TRBJ2-2; 14 nucleotides line up with TRBD2. V was clipped by 2 bases and J by 7 bases; unmatched bases: 6. Germline assignment: CDR1 MDHEN and CDR2 SYDVKM. CDR3 length: 17 residues.

This rearrangement joins TRBV11-2 to TRBJ1-2, with D maybe TRBD1 (5 bases). The CDR3 is 13 amino acids. Germline CDR1 reads SGHAT; CDR2 reads FQNNGV. Trimming took off 3 bases at V and 7 bases at J, with 12 bases between the two ends. CDR3: CASSFGGGSGYTF. The CDR3, as DNA: TGTGCCAGCAGCTTCGGGGGGGGGTCTGGCTACACCTTC.

The chain couples TRBV28 to TRBJ2-3, with a tentative D call TRBD2 (5 bases). Germline assignment: CDR1 MDHEN and CDR2 SYDVKM. V gave up 3 bases and J gave up 9 bases, with 16 bases separating them. The CDR3 consists of 14 residues. DNA of the CDR3: TGTGCCAGCAGTTTCTTGACTACTCAGGCCACGCAGTATTTT. Amino acid sequence: CASSFLTTQATQYF.

The rearrangement links TRBV7-9 to TRBJ2-5; D is perhaps TRBD2 (5 bases). The CDR3 runs to 15 residues. Germline-derived CDR1 and CDR2 are SEHNR and FQNEAQ (reference sequence). V shed 4 bases and J shed 5 bases, with 17 bases lying between them. CDR3 nucleotides: TGTGCCAGCAGCTCTCCCCTACCCGGGATGGAGACCCAGTACTTC. Residues: CASSSPLPGMETQYF.

The chain carries TRBV2 and TRBJ2-5, with D possibly TRBD1 on 5 matching bases. V lost 1 base and J 5 bases, leaving 14 bases between the germline ends. The CDR3 covers 15 residues. The germline V gene has CDR1 SNHLY and CDR2 FYNNEI. The CDR3 reads CASSEGGRAWETQYF. The CDR3 bases are TGTGCCAGCAGTGAAGGGGGCAGGGCTTGGGAGACCCAGTACTTC.

Written as DNA, the CDR3 is TGTGCCTGGAGTAAGGGGACACAGGACGAGCAGTACTTC. Translation: CAWSKGTQDEQYF. V usage is TRBV30 and J usage is TRBJ2-7, with D possibly TRBD1 on 6 matching bases. The CDR3 is 13 amino acids. Germline loops: CDR1 GTSNPN, CDR2 SVGIG (reference sequence). Between the trimmed V and J ends, which lost 2 bases and 5 bases, there was a span of 13 bases.